This T cell receptor (beta chain) was identified in a study of blood T cell repertoires in COVID-19. In the study overall: Sample material is recorded as cDNA or gDNA derived from T cells, B-cell-depleted T cells, or PBMCs.

Produced via immunoSEQ multiplex PCR; TCRdb's table is partial and in-frame only. The table lists some 240,000 clones, approximately 80% of them singletons. Trimming removed 8 bases from V and 5 bases from J, with 8 bases in between. CDR1 MDHEN and CDR2 SYDVKM come from the germline V gene. The CDR3 contains 11 residues. This clone showed up just a few times. Sequencing was done on a sample of peripheral blood. The V gene is TRBV28, the J gene TRBJ2-3; D not certain. This receptor was taken from a woman between 40 and 55 years old who had recovered from COVID-19. CDR3 amino acids: CASVGLDTQYF. CDR3 sequence (DNA): TGTGCCAGCGTCGGTTTAGATACGCAGTATTTT.